This passage covers 26 T cell receptor beta chains from one sample sequenced in a study of blood T cell repertoires in COVID-19. Profiling relied on immunoSEQ multiplex PCR, and the TCRdb table lists in-frame clones only, not all of them. The sample has 100,000 or so clones, approximately 90% seen once. Material: peripheral blood. These receptors originate from a human donor with active COVID-19. The donor label of this sample is uncertain.

The genes are TRBV27 and TRBJ1-1; 8 nucleotides align to TRBD1. Looked up from germline, CDR1 is MNHEY and CDR2 is SMNVEV (reference sequence). This CDR3 comprises 16 residues. V shed 2 bases, J shed 4 bases, and the junction held 9 bases outside the gene matches. The CDR3 coding sequence is TGTGCCAGCAGTTTAAGGAGCAGGGGGCCACGCACTGAAGCTTTCTTT. It encodes CASSLRSRGPRTEAFF.

V usage is TRBV18 and J usage is TRBJ2-7, with 8 positions matching TRBD1. CDR1 is KGHSH and CDR2 is LQKENI in the germline V gene. The CDR3 contains 17 residues. With V trimmed by 3 bases and J by 1 base, 11 bases remained unmatched. CDR3 protein: CASSPTPSGQGSYEQYF. CDR3 sequence (DNA): TGTGCCAGCTCACCGACGCCCTCCGGACAGGGTTCCTACGAGCAGTACTTC. The full variable domain, completed using reference TRBV18 and TRBJ2-7, is NAGVMQNPRHLVRRRGQEARLRCSPMKGHSHVYWYRQLPEEGLKFMVYLQKENIIDESGMPKERFSAEFPKEGPSILRIQQVVRGDSAAYFCASSPTPSGQGSYEQYFGPGTRLTVT.

The chain recombines TRBV28 with TRBJ2-3; no clear D. Trimming removed 6 bases at V and 6 bases at J, with 10 bases between. The CDR3 contains 12 residues. Germline-derived CDR1 and CDR2 are MDHEN and SYDVKM. This CDR3 reads CASSLSYDTQYF. DNA of the CDR3: TGTGCCAGCAGCTTAAGCTACGATACGCAGTATTTT.

The V gene is TRBV3-1 (or the pseudogene TRBV3-2), the J gene TRBJ2-7; D is perhaps TRBD2 (5 bases). The CDR3 is 15 residues long. The V and J ends lost 1 base and 5 bases respectively, with 15 bases between them. Germline CDR1 is LGHDT and CDR2 is YNNKEL (reference sequence). CDR3: CASSQGRRSGNEQYF. CDR3 coding DNA: TGTGCCAGCAGCCAAGGCAGACGGAGCGGCAACGAGCAGTACTTC.

The V call is TRBV7-9, the J call TRBJ2-1; 7 bases match TRBD2. CDR1 and CDR2 from the germline V gene are SEHNR and FQNEAQ (reference sequence). Losses at the gene ends were 1 base for V and 4 bases for J; bases not matched to a gene: 4. This CDR3 is built from 15 residues. This CDR3 reads CASSLVVGGYNEQFF. CDR3 coding DNA: TGTGCCAGCAGCTTAGTAGTCGGGGGGTACAATGAGCAGTTCTTC.

This clone turned up a few times. The V and J genes are TRBV18 and TRBJ1-6, with 9 bases that match TRBD1. The CDR3 has 15 residues. The ends lost 6 bases at V and 7 bases at J; junction bases unmatched: 7. Germline-derived CDR1 and CDR2 are KGHSH and LQKENI. This CDR3 reads CASSRIGQGNSPLHF. The CDR3 DNA sequence: TGTGCCAGCTCCCGAATTGGACAGGGGAATTCACCCCTCCACTTT.

This rearrangement joins TRBV13 to TRBJ2-1, with TRBD2 matching over 10 bases. The CDR3 covers 16 residues. Germline lookup yields CDR1 PRHDT and CDR2 FYEKMQ (reference sequence). V dropped 3 bases and J dropped 3; count of bases not matched to a gene: 5. CDR3 nucleotide sequence: TGTGCCAGCAGCTTTTTTAGCGGGGGGTTCTACAATGAGCAGTTCTTC. Residues: CASSFFSGGFYNEQFF. The entire variable domain, with the rest obtained from reference TRBV13 and TRBJ2-1, is as follows: AAGVIQSPRHLIKEKRETATLKCYPIPRHDTVYWYQQGPGQDPQFLISFYEKMQSDKGSIPDRFSAQQFSDYHSELNMSSLELGDSALYFCASSFFSGGFYNEQFFGPGTRLTVL.

The chain has TRBV29-1 and TRBJ2-2, with 7 bases fitting TRBD1. V was clipped by 5 bases and J by 2 bases; unmatched bases: 11. CDR1 SQVTM and CDR2 ANQGSEA come from the germline V gene. CDR3 size: 16 residues. The CDR3 is CSVHPRQGENTGELFF. In DNA form, the CDR3 reads TGCAGCGTTCACCCTAGACAGGGAGAAAACACCGGGGAGCTGTTTTTT.

This sequence joins TRBV21-1 and TRBJ1-1; the DNA was not compared with TRBD1, the D call given in the table. TRBV21-1 is a documented pseudogene. This CDR3 spans 16 amino acids. The DNA for the CDR3 is TGTGCCAGCACCATAAGACAGGGTAGGGTGAACACTGAAGCTTTCTTT. Translating gives CASTIRQGRVNTEAFF.

This clone was observed a handful of times. The chain links TRBV7-3 to TRBJ1-3, with 8 bases aligning to TRBD1. The germline CDR1 and CDR2 sequences are SGHTA and FQGTGA. The ends lost 5 bases at V and 4 bases at J; junction bases unmatched: 7. The CDR3 is 15 residues long. The CDR3 protein is CASSRAGGEGNTIYF. The CDR3 nucleotides are TGTGCCAGCAGCCGGGCAGGGGGCGAAGGAAACACCATATATTTT.

CDR3 DNA sequence: TGTGCCAGCAGCTTAGCCCTCTCTGGAAACACCATATATTTT. Encoded protein: CASSLALSGNTIYF. The chain carries TRBV7-8 and TRBJ1-3; no clear D gene. This CDR3 contains 14 residues. Germline V gene lookup returns CDR1 SGHVS and CDR2 FQNEAQ. Trimming stripped 0 bases from V and 0 bases from J, with 3 bases between.

V and J are TRBV6-1 and TRBJ2-3; maybe TRBD2 (5 bases). Per germline, CDR1 MNHNS and CDR2 SASEGT. V was clipped by 1 base and J by 4 bases, with 18 bases between them. CDR3 size: 17 residues. The CDR3 DNA sequence: TGTGCCAGCAGTGAAGTAGGTGGAAGCGGCTCCGCAGATACGCAGTATTTT. This codes for CASSEVGGSGSADTQYF.

The J gene is TRBJ1-4, the V gene TRBV6-5, with D uncertain. Germline assignment: CDR1 MNHEY and CDR2 SVGAGI. With 6 bases removed from V and 0 bases from J, the gap between germline ends came to 8 bases. The CDR3 sequence is 14 residues long. This chain's CDR3 is CASSYTATNEKLFF. The CDR3 nucleotides read TGTGCCAGCAGCTATACCGCAACTAATGAAAAACTGTTTTTT.

On this clone: Compared with germline, one end of the junction differs, possibly owing to a read error. This rearrangement joins TRBV6-1 to TRBJ2-7; 12 bases are shared with TRBD1. This CDR3 comprises 16 residues. The germline CDR1 and CDR2 sequences are MNHNS and SASEGT. CDR3 sequence reads: CASIEGAGQGALEQYF. The CDR3 DNA reads TGTGCCAGCATTGAAGGGGCGGGACAGGGGGCGCTGGAGCAGTACTTC.

The J gene is TRBJ2-3, the V gene TRBV20-1; 9 bases agree with TRBD1. Germline assignment: CDR1 DFQATT and CDR2 SNEGSKA (reference sequence). The CDR3 is 11 residues long. V trimming: 6 bases; J trimming: 10 bases; junction bases outside the gene matches: 5. In DNA, the CDR3 is TGCAGTGCAACGTGGGACAGGGCGCAGTATTTT. Amino acids: CSATWDRAQYF.

The chain couples TRBV3-1 (or the pseudogene TRBV3-2) to TRBJ1-3, with D possibly matching TRBD1 (6 bases). The CDR3 is 16 residues long. Germline loops: CDR1 LGHDT, CDR2 YNNKEL (reference sequence). Trimming removed 2 bases from V and 4 bases from J, with 15 bases in between. This CDR3 reads CASSQRITGYGNTIYF. The CDR3 DNA reads as TGTGCCAGCAGCCAAAGGATAACAGGGTACGGAAACACCATATATTTT.

The chain joins TRBV5-1 to TRBJ2-7, with 7 bases identical to TRBD1. Germline V gene data show CDR1 as SGHRS and CDR2 as YFSETQ. This CDR3 spans 16 amino acids. The V segment lost 5 bases and the J segment 2 bases; nucleotides outside the gene matches: 13. The CDR3 coding sequence is TGCGCCAGCAGGATCGACGGGACAGCTTTCGCCTACGAGCAGTACTTC. This encodes CASRIDGTAFAYEQYF.

The chain recombines TRBV6-2 or TRBV6-3 with TRBJ2-7; TRBD2 matches 12 bases. Losses at the gene ends were 5 bases for V and 4 bases for J; bases not matched to a gene: 9. Germline-derived CDR1 and CDR2 are MNHEY and SVGEGT. The CDR3 runs 16 residues. This CDR3 reads CASSTSGGSGGYEQYF. CDR3 nucleotide sequence: TGTGCCAGCAGTACTAGCGGGGGGTCAGGCGGGTACGAGCAGTACTTC.

The chain uses TRBV4-1 and TRBJ2-3; weak D call: TRBD2 (6 bases). Germline CDR1 reads MGHRA; CDR2 reads YSYEKL. CDR3 length equals 14 residues. V dropped 0 bases and J dropped 6 bases, with 10 bases sitting between them. The CDR3 coding sequence is TGCGCCAGCAGCCAAGATCGGGGAGGCGATACGCAGTATTTT. Translated, it gives CASSQDRGGDTQYF.

V usage is TRBV5-1 and J usage is TRBJ2-7, with TRBD1 matching 8 bases. CDR3 length: 15 amino acids. Germline trimming cut 7 bases from V and 2 bases from J; bases unmatched to any gene: 11. The germline V gene encodes CDR1 SGHRS and CDR2 YFSETQ. The CDR3 region has the DNA TGCGCCAGCCGAGTAGCATTGACAGGGGCCTACGAGCAGTACTTC. It is translated as CASRVALTGAYEQYF.

The rearrangement joins TRBV9 to TRBJ2-3, with 12 bases that match TRBD2. The junction had 3 bases not matched to a gene; V was cut back by 3 bases and J by 1 base. Germline V lookup: CDR1 SGDLS, CDR2 YYNGEE. The CDR3 contains 16 residues. The chain's CDR3 is CASSATSGGRTDTQYF. The CDR3 coding sequence is TGTGCCAGCAGCGCCACTAGCGGGGGGCGCACAGATACGCAGTATTTT.

The rearrangement uses TRBV5-1 and TRBJ2-7, with D perhaps TRBD1 (5 bases). Germline V CDR1 and CDR2: SGHRS, YFSETQ. V lost 5 bases and J 0 bases, leaving 12 bases between the germline ends. The CDR3 consists of 14 residues. DNA of the CDR3: TGCGCCAGCAGAAAGTCCGACAGCTCCTACGAGCAGTACTTC. It codes for CASRKSDSSYEQYF.

The chain combines TRBV27 with TRBJ2-3, with 8 bases that match TRBD1. This CDR3 comprises 14 residues. The V and J ends lost 5 bases and 4 bases, in that order; junction bases with no gene match: 5. Per germline, CDR1 MNHEY and CDR2 SMNVEV (reference sequence). The DNA for the CDR3 is TGTGCCAGCAGTCGCGGACAGGGAGCAGATACGCAGTATTTT. This sequence encodes CASSRGQGADTQYF.

The table lists this clone with a count of one. The V and J genes are TRBV11-2 and TRBJ2-1; 10 bases match TRBD2. Per the germline V gene, CDR1 is SGHAT and CDR2 is FQNNGV. After removal of 5 bases from V and 4 bases from J, the junction contained 5 bases not matched to a gene. This CDR3 has 15 amino acids. The CDR3 coding sequence is TGTGCCAGCAGCCTTACTAGCGGGGCTTACAATGAGCAGTTCTTC. Encoded protein: CASSLTSGAYNEQFF. Supplemented by reference TRBV11-2 and TRBJ2-1, the full variable domain reads EAGVAQSPRYKIIEKRQSVAFWCNPISGHATLYWYQQILGQGPKLLIQFQNNGVVDDSQLPKDRFSAERLKGVDSTLKIQPAKLEDSAVYLCASSLTSGAYNEQFFGPGTRLTVL.

This chain connects TRBV5-1 to TRBJ2-1; TRBD1 aligns across 8 bases. CDR3 length: 14 amino acids. The junction had 5 bases not matched to a gene; V was cut back by 1 base and J by 8 bases. In germline, CDR1 is SGHRS, CDR2 YFSETQ. This CDR3 reads CASSLTGGGHEQFF. The CDR3 DNA reads TGCGCCAGCAGCTTGACAGGGGGTGGGCATGAGCAGTTCTTC.

V usage is TRBV2 and J usage is TRBJ1-6; D unresolved. Germline loops: CDR1 SNHLY, CDR2 FYNNEI. Trimming removed 1 base at V and 10 bases at J, with 14 bases between. The CDR3 consists of 15 residues. The CDR3 bases are TGTGCCAGCAGTGAAGTCGGCAGGCGGGGATCACCCCTCCACTTT. This codes for CASSEVGRRGSPLHF.